This T cell receptor beta chain was identified in a study of T cells in narcolepsy. In the study overall: Healthy controls were enrolled alongside patients with narcolepsy type 1 or type 2.

Study observations and caveats: Comparing one patient's CSF and blood CD4+ clonotypes highlighted HCRT- and TRIB2-specific autoreactive clonotypes. Autoreactive clonotypes reportedly recurred in blood of same and different patients, not controls. No autoreactive T cell clone sequences appeared in some memory CD4+ repertoires.

With regard to this clone: What it binds is unknown.

Here immunoSEQ multiplex PCR was the method, and the copy in TCRdb shows in-frame clones only, minus some. This repertoire shows about 40,000 clones, approximately 90% found once; its top ten account for roughly 1.2%. With 5 bases removed from V and 0 bases from J, the gap between germline ends came to 0 bases. Germline values: CDR1 SGHNT, CDR2 YENEEA. The CDR3 is 11 residues long. The sequenced material came from CD45RA- memory CD4+ T cells from PBMCs. The receptor was derived from a human donor with narcolepsy. This chain joins TRBV11-3 and TRBJ2-3; no clear D. The CDR3 nucleotides read TGTGCCAGCAGCAGCACAGATACGCAGTATTTT. It encodes CASSSTDTQYF.